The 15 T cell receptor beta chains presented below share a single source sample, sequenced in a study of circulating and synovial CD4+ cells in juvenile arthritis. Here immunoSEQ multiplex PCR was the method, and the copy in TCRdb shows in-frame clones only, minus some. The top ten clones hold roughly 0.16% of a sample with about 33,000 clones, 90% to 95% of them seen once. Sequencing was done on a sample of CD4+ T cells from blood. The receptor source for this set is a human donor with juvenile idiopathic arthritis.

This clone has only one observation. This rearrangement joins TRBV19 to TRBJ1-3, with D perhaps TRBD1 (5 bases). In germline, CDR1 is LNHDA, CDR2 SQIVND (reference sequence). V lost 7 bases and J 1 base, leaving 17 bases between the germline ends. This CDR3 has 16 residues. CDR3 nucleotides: TGTGCCAGTACCCGTGGGCAGGGTTGGTCTGGAAACACCATATATTTT. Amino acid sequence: CASTRGQGWSGNTIYF.

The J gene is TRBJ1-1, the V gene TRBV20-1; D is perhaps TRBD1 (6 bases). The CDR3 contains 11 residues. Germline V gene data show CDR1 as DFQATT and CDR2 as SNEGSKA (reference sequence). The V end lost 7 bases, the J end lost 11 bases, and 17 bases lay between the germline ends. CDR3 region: CSEDSGQSAFF. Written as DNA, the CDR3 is TGCAGTGAGGACTCTGGACAGTCGGCTTTCTTT.

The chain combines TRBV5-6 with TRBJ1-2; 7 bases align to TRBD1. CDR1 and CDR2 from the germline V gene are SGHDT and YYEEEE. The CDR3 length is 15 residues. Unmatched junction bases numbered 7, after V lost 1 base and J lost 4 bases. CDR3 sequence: CASSLSFTGAYGYTF. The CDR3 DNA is TGTGCCAGCAGCTTGTCGTTCACAGGGGCCTATGGCTACACCTTC.

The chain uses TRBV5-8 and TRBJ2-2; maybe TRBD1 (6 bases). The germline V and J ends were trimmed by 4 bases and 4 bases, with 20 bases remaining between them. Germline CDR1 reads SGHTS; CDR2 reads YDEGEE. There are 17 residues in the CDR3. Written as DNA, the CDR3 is TGTGCCAGCAGCCCCACGCTCACAGGGCCCGTCACCGGGGAGCTGTTTTTT. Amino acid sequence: CASSPTLTGPVTGELFF.

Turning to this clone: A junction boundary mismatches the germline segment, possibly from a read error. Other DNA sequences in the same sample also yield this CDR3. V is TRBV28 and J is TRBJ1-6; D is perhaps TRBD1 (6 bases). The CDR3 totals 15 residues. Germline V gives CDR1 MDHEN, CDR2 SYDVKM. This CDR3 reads CASGTSLEGNSPLHF. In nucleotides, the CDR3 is TGTGCCAGCGGGACATCGTTAGAGGGGAATTCCCCCCTCCACTTT.

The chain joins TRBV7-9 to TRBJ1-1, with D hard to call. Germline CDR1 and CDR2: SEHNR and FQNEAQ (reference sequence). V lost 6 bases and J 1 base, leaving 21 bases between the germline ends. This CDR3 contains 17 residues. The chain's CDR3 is CASRHRERGGQNTEAFF. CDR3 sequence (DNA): TGTGCCAGCAGACATAGAGAACGCGGAGGGCAGAACACTGAAGCTTTCTTT.

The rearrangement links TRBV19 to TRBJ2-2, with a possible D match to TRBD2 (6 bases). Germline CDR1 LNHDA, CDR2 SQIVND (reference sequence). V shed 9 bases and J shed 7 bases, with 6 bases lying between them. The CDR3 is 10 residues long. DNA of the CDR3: TGTGCCAGCGGGGGCGGGGAGCTGTTTTTT. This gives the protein CASGGGELFF.

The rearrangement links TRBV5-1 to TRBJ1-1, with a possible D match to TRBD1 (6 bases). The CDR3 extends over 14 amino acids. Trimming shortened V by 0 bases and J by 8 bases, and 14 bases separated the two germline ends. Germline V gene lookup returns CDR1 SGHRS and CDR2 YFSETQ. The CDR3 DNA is TGCGCCAGCAGCTTGGAAGGGACATTAGGGGAAGCTTTCTTT. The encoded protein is CASSLEGTLGEAFF.

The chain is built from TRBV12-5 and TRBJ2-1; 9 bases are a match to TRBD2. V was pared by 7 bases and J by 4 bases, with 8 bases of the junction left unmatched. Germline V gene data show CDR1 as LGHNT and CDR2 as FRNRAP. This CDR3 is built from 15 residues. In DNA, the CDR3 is TGTGCTAGTGCCCTTAGCGGGAGTCTTTACAATGAGCAGTTCTTC. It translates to CASALSGSLYNEQFF.

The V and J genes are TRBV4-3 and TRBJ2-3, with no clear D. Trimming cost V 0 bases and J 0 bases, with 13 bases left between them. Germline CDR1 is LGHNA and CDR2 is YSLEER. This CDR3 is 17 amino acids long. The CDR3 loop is CASSQERAVTSTDTQYF. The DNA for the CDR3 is TGCGCCAGCAGCCAAGAGCGCGCGGTGACTAGCACAGATACGCAGTATTTT.

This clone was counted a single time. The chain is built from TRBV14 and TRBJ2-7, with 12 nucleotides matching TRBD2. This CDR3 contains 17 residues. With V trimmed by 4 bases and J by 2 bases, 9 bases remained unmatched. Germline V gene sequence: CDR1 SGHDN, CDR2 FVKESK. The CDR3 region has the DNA TGTGCCAGCAGCCCCGGGACTAGCGGGCTAAAACCCTACGAGCAGTACTTC. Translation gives CASSPGTSGLKPYEQYF.

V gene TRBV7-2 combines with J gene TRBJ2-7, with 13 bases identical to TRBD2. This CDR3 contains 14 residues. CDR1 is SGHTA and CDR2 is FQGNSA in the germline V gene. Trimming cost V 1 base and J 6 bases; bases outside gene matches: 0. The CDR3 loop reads CASSLGTSGSEQYF. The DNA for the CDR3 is TGTGCCAGCAGCTTAGGGACTAGCGGGAGCGAGCAGTACTTC.

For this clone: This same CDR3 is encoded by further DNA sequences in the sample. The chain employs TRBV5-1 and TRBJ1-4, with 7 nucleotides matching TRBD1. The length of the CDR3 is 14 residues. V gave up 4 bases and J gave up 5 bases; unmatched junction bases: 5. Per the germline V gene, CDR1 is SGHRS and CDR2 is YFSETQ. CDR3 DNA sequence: TGCGCCAGCAGCCCCGGACAGGCAAATGAAAAACTGTTTTTT. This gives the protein CASSPGQANEKLFF.

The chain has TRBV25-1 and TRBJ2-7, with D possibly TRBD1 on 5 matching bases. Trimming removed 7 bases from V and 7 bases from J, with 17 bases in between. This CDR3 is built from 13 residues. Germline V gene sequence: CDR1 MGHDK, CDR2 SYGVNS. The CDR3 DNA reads TGTGCCAGCATGAGGCAGGGCAACAAGGAGCAGTACTTC. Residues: CASMRQGNKEQYF.

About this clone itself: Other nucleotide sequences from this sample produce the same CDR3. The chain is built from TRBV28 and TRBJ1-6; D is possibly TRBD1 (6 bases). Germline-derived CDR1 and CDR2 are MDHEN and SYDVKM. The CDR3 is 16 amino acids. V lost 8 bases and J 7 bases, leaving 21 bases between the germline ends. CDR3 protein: CASVGYVGQQNSPLHF. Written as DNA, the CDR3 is TGTGCCAGCGTCGGGTACGTAGGACAGCAGAATTCACCCCTCCACTTT.